The TCR beta chain described here comes from a study of cytomegalovirus exposure and HLA in healthy donors. Study-wide findings and caveats: The authors listed 164 TCR beta chains as cytomegalovirus-associated.

Amplification used 60 Vbeta primers and 13 Jbeta primers. The assay was immunoSEQ multiplex PCR, and TCRdb's table has in-frame clones only and misses some. The table has about 160,000 clones, 81% seen once. Comment on this clone: No antigen is known for it.

The germline gives CDR1 SGHRS, CDR2 YFSETQ. V gave up 4 bases and J gave up 4 bases; unmatched junction bases: 7. This CDR3 region has 15 residues. The J gene is TRBJ2-5, the V gene TRBV5-1; 10 bases are shared with TRBD1. The source is a woman between 18 and 29 years old in good health and CMV-seronegative. Sequencing input: PBMCs. CDR3 in DNA: TGCGCCAGCAGCGTGACAGGGGGCCGGGGAGAGACCCAGTACTTC. Translation gives CASSVTGGRGETQYF.